This TCR beta chain was documented in a study of cytomegalovirus exposure and HLA in healthy donors. Study overall: Of all 400 or so donors who were genotyped, 81% belonged to the Caucasian-associated ancestry cluster. Points from the study as a whole: Later on, a genetic analysis was performed. It linked a missense variant in DCLRE1C with V- and J-gene trimming of TCR beta. Roughly uniform depth of sequencing across donors was assumed in presence/absence analyses. The study carried out a later analysis of TCR beta sequences. It associated roughly 17,000 of them with specific HLA alleles at a false discovery rate of 0.05.

Note on this clone: Its antigen is unidentified.

The primer mix had 60 Vbeta and 13 Jbeta primers. TCRdb keeps only in-frame clones here, not all; method: immunoSEQ multiplex PCR. The table has around 220,000 clones, approximately 79% seen once; the top ten hold around 2%. The CDR3 runs to 15 residues. CDR1 and CDR2 (germline): SEHNR, FQNEAQ (reference sequence). V was pared by 5 bases and J by 5 bases, with 10 bases of the junction left unmatched. The sample comprised PBMCs. The source is a man between 18 and 35 years old in good health and CMV-seronegative. The V call is TRBV7-9, the J call TRBJ1-1; 8 positions match TRBD1. CDR3 in DNA: TGTGCCAGCAGCCCCGCTCAGGGGGCATGGACTGAAGCTTTCTTT. Translating gives CASSPAQGAWTEAFF.